The 32 T cell receptor beta chains reported below all come from one sample, sequenced in a study of blood T cell repertoires in COVID-19 (dated by TCRdb to between 2020 and 2021). Receptor libraries were prepared by the immunoSEQ multiplex PCR assay. This immuneACCESS table, as held by TCRdb, lists in-frame sequences with V and J called but not all clones. Of the missing ones, under half trace to an unresolved V gene in checked studies; the others have no known cause. The sample table shows around 240,000 clones, and 80% to 90% are seen once. Over 0.95% of the sample belongs to the ten largest clones. Sequencing was performed on peripheral blood. These receptors were obtained from a man aged 40-55 years with acute or convalescent COVID-19.

This clone has just a few counts. The chain joins TRBV25-1 to TRBJ1-1, with D possibly TRBD1 on 6 matching bases. Germline values: CDR1 MGHDK, CDR2 SYGVNS. Trimming took 4 bases from V and 7 from J, leaving 10 bases between them. CDR3 size: 12 residues. The CDR3 here is CASSGGGDEAFF. DNA of the CDR3: TGTGCCAGCAGTGGGGGGGGCGATGAAGCTTTCTTT.

The rearrangement joins TRBV4-3 to TRBJ1-1; D is uncertain. V was clipped by 0 bases and J by 11 bases, with 13 bases between them. The CDR3 spans 13 residues. CDR1 is LGHNA and CDR2 is YSLEER in the germline V gene. CDR3 bases: TGCGCCAGCAGCCAAGATCGCGAGAGGTCGGCTTTCTTT. It is translated as CASSQDRERSAFF.

The chain has TRBV5-4 and TRBJ2-2; 7 positions agree with TRBD1. The V segment lost 1 base and the J segment 6 bases; nucleotides outside the gene matches: 12. The CDR3 spans 17 residues. Germline V lookup: CDR1 SGHNT, CDR2 YYREEE (reference sequence). The CDR3 DNA reads as TGTGCCAGCAGCTTGATTCTGGGGGCGCAGGGGGCCGGGGAGCTGTTTTTT. Amino acid sequence: CASSLILGAQGAGELFF.

This chain uses TRBV18 with TRBJ2-3; TRBD2 is a possible D gene (6 bases). The CDR3 is made up of 16 amino acids. In germline, CDR1 is KGHSH, CDR2 LQKENI. V was pared by 3 bases and J by 4 bases, with 17 bases between. Written as DNA, the CDR3 is TGTGCCAGCTCACCTCGCGGGGCCGCGGATTCAGATACGCAGTATTTT. Its translation: CASSPRGAADSDTQYF. Drawing the rest from reference TRBV18 and TRBJ2-3, the complete variable domain is NAGVMQNPRHLVRRRGQEARLRCSPMKGHSHVYWYRQLPEEGLKFMVYLQKENIIDESGMPKERFSAEFPKEGPSILRIQQVVRGDSAAYFCASSPRGAADSDTQYFGPGTRLTVL.

This chain joins TRBV29-1 and TRBJ1-1; tentative D call: TRBD1 (6 bases). This CDR3 has 14 residues. Trimming shortened V by 4 bases and J by 0 bases, and 12 bases separated the two germline ends. Germline values: CDR1 SQVTM, CDR2 ANQGSEA. The CDR3 sequence is CSVGATGLNTEAFF. CDR3 sequence (DNA): TGCAGCGTTGGCGCGACAGGCCTGAACACTGAAGCTTTCTTT.

The sample holds one count of this clone. The rearrangement links TRBV14 to TRBJ1-1; D call uncertain. Germline V CDR1 and CDR2: SGHDN, FVKESK. The V end lost 8 bases, the J end lost 7 bases, and 11 bases lay between the germline ends. This CDR3 spans 11 amino acids. In DNA form, the CDR3 reads TGTGCCAGCGGACGGGGTGGTGAAGCTTTCTTT. Amino acids: CASGRGGEAFF.

This clone was recorded only once. This sequence joins TRBV2 and TRBJ1-2; D remains unclear. This CDR3 has 11 amino acids. Deletions cut 6 bases from V and 6 bases from J, with 8 bases between. Looked up from germline, CDR1 is SNHLY and CDR2 is FYNNEI. CDR3 in amino acids: CASRATHGYTF. The CDR3 DNA is TGTGCCAGCAGGGCGACACATGGCTACACCTTC.

V gene TRBV2 combines with J gene TRBJ2-5, with D perhaps TRBD1 (6 bases). The CDR3 is made up of 14 amino acids. V lost 6 bases and J lost 2, with 13 bases in between. CDR1 and CDR2 (germline): SNHLY, FYNNEI. For the CDR3, the DNA is TGTGCCAGCAGGAGGGGGACAAGACAAGAGACCCAGTACTTC. Protein product: CASRRGTRQETQYF.

The chain recombines TRBV6-5 with TRBJ2-7; 11 bases are a match to TRBD1. V lost 8 bases to trimming and J lost 0 bases; unmatched junction nucleotides: 6. Germline assignment: CDR1 MNHEY and CDR2 SVGAGI. This CDR3 has 15 amino acids. The CDR3 protein is CASGKDRGLSYEQYF. The CDR3 region has the DNA TGTGCCAGCGGGAAGGACAGGGGGCTCTCCTACGAGCAGTACTTC.

The V and J genes are TRBV7-2 and TRBJ2-1, with D tentatively TRBD1 (5 bases). Trimming shortened V by 1 base and J by 2 bases, and 12 bases separated the two germline ends. Germline V gene lookup returns CDR1 SGHTA and CDR2 FQGNSA. This CDR3 is 16 amino acids long. The CDR3, as DNA: TGTGCCAGCAGCTTAGTACAGGACATCCCCTACAATGAGCAGTTCTTC. It encodes CASSLVQDIPYNEQFF.

The DNA of the CDR3 is TGTGCCAGCAGCCTCACTACGGGAGATACGCAGTATTTT. Translation gives CASSLTTGDTQYF. V usage is TRBV14 and J usage is TRBJ2-3; D gene ambiguous. The CDR3 has 13 residues. V was cut by 4 bases and J by 5 bases, with 10 bases left in between. Germline CDR1 SGHDN, CDR2 FVKESK.

V usage is TRBV10-1 and J usage is TRBJ1-5, with 7 bases fitting TRBD1. From germline, CDR1 is WNHNN and CDR2 SYGVQD (reference sequence). The CDR3 is 13 amino acids. J gave up 6 bases and V 9 bases, and 8 bases lay outside the gene matches. Here the CDR3 reads CARETGRPQPQHF. The CDR3 nucleotides are TGCGCCAGAGAGACAGGGCGACCTCAGCCCCAGCATTTT.

The rearrangement uses TRBV5-5 and TRBJ1-4; a possible D gene is TRBD1 (6 bases). Trimming took 2 bases from V and 8 from J, leaving 16 bases between them. Per the germline V gene, CDR1 is SGHKS and CDR2 is YYEKEE (reference sequence). The CDR3 runs 15 residues. The CDR3 reads CASSFVPGEREKLFF. The CDR3, as DNA: TGTGCCAGCAGCTTCGTCCCAGGGGAAAGGGAAAAACTGTTTTTT.

This clone was seen only once. The chain employs TRBV2 and TRBJ1-5, with D hard to call. Germline V gives CDR1 SNHLY, CDR2 FYNNEI. This CDR3 spans 16 amino acids. V lost 9 bases and J lost 8, with 26 bases in between. CDR3 nucleotides: TGTGCCAGTGCCGGAGATTTAGCCTCTCAATCAGAGCCCCAGCATTTT. Protein sequence: CASAGDLASQSEPQHF.

V and J are TRBV7-3 and TRBJ2-7, with a possible D match to TRBD2 (6 bases). CDR1 is SGHTA, CDR2 FQGTGA, per germline. This CDR3 is 12 amino acids long. V lost 1 base and J 6 bases, leaving 7 bases between the germline ends. The CDR3 DNA reads TGTGCCAGCAGCTTAATGGGGGGCGAGCAGTACTTC. Amino acids: CASSLMGGEQYF.

This clone was observed once. The V and J genes are TRBV28 and TRBJ1-5; weak D call: TRBD1 (5 bases). CDR3 size: 13 residues. Trimming left V 2 bases short and J 6 bases short, with 8 bases between. The germline V gene encodes CDR1 MDHEN and CDR2 SYDVKM. CDR3 region: CASSLDGGQPQHF. For the CDR3, the DNA is TGTGCCAGCAGTTTAGACGGGGGTCAGCCCCAGCATTTT.

The rearrangement links TRBV10-2 to TRBJ1-3; tentative D call: TRBD1 (6 bases). The CDR3 has 15 residues. V was clipped by 3 bases and J by 4 bases, with 13 bases between them. Germline V CDR1 and CDR2: WSHSY, SAAADI. The CDR3 spells CASSDDRNTGNTIYF. The CDR3 DNA reads as TGCGCCAGCAGTGACGACAGGAATACAGGAAACACCATATATTTT.

The chain has TRBV27 and TRBJ1-2; the D gene is possibly TRBD1 (6 bases). Germline loops: CDR1 MNHEY, CDR2 SMNVEV (reference sequence). CDR3 size: 14 residues. V shed 2 bases and J shed 3 bases, with 10 bases lying between them. CDR3 loop: CASSLVQGDYGYTF. The DNA of the CDR3 is TGTGCCAGCAGTTTAGTACAGGGAGACTATGGCTACACCTTC.

This chain joins TRBV30 and TRBJ2-1, with D possibly being TRBD1 (6 bases). Germline assignment: CDR1 GTSNPN and CDR2 SVGIG (reference sequence). Deletions cut 6 bases from V and 9 bases from J, with 15 bases between. The CDR3 covers 12 residues. The chain's CDR3 is CACTGLGGEQFF. For the CDR3, the DNA is TGTGCCTGCACAGGGTTAGGCGGTGAGCAGTTCTTC.

This chain connects TRBV6-5 to TRBJ1-2; D gene uncertain. The CDR3 is made up of 14 amino acids. CDR1 is MNHEY, CDR2 SVGAGI, per germline. With 0 bases removed from V and 1 base from J, the gap between germline ends came to 6 bases. CDR3 nucleotide sequence: TGTGCCAGCAGTTACTCCCCTCTTAACTATGGCTACACCTTC. The encoded protein is CASSYSPLNYGYTF.

About this clone: Additional DNA sequences in this sample encode the identical CDR3. This chain connects TRBV30 to TRBJ1-6; TRBD1 matches at 8 bases. Germline CDR1 GTSNPN, CDR2 SVGIG (reference sequence). The CDR3 runs 14 residues. Trimming cost V 0 bases and J 8 bases; bases outside gene matches: 3. The DNA of the CDR3 is TGTGCCTGGAGTGTGGGGACAGGAGATTCACCCCTCCACTTT. Translated: CAWSVGTGDSPLHF.

The rearrangement links TRBV9 to TRBJ1-5; D perhaps matches TRBD1 (5 bases). The CDR3 sequence is 16 residues long. Trimming removed 0 bases at V and 2 bases at J, with 12 bases between. Germline V CDR1 and CDR2: SGDLS, YYNGEE. CDR3 coding DNA: TGTGCCAGCAGCGTAGCTCAAGGGGTTGGCAATCAGCCCCAGCATTTT. Its protein is CASSVAQGVGNQPQHF.

This sequence joins TRBV7-9 and TRBJ1-2; D may be TRBD1 (6 bases). CDR1 is SEHNR, CDR2 FQNEAQ, per germline (reference sequence). V was shortened by 5 bases and J by 7 bases, with 20 bases between the two germline ends. The CDR3 has 15 residues. DNA for the CDR3: TGTGCCAGCAGCGAAGAGGACAGAGCTTTCGCTGGCTACACCTTC. It encodes CASSEEDRAFAGYTF.

This sequence joins TRBV5-8 and TRBJ2-3; TRBD1 matches 7 bases. There are 16 residues in the CDR3. Germline V gene data show CDR1 as SGHTS and CDR2 as YDEGEE. Trimming took 4 bases from V and 3 from J; bases not matched to a gene: 11. The CDR3 loop reads CASSPHSGTETDTQYF. CDR3 nucleotide sequence: TGTGCCAGCAGCCCTCACTCCGGGACAGAGACAGATACGCAGTATTTT.

This clone was detected once. V and J are TRBV5-1 and TRBJ1-2, with D possibly TRBD1 on 5 matching bases. Germline V gene lookup returns CDR1 SGHRS and CDR2 YFSETQ. The CDR3 has 13 residues. Trimming left V 2 bases short and J 2 bases short, with 7 bases between. Here the CDR3 DNA reads TGCGCCAGCAGCTTCCAGGGAAACTATGGCTACACCTTC. Translation: CASSFQGNYGYTF. The whole variable domain, filled in from reference TRBV5-1 and TRBJ1-2, reads KAGVTQTPRYLIKTRGQQVTLSCSPISGHRSVSWYQQTPGQGLQFLFEYFSETQRNKGNFPGRFSGRQFSNSRSEMNVSTLELGDSALYLCASSFQGNYGYTFGSGTRLTVV.

This sequence joins TRBV6-5 and TRBJ1-5; D gene ambiguous. CDR3 length: 13 residues. Germline CDR1 reads MNHEY; CDR2 reads SVGAGI. Trimming stripped 2 bases from V and 3 bases from J, with 5 bases between. CDR3 in amino acids: CASSYTSNQPQHF. The CDR3 coding sequence is TGTGCCAGCAGTTACACTTCCAATCAGCCCCAGCATTTT.

J is TRBJ1-2 and V is TRBV19; 8 bases align to TRBD1. This CDR3 is built from 14 residues. Germline V gene data show CDR1 as LNHDA and CDR2 as SQIVND (reference sequence). Trimming at V came to 5 bases and at J to 2 bases, leaving 4 bases not matched to a gene. The CDR3 loop is CASSRDRNNYGYTF. In DNA form, the CDR3 reads TGTGCCAGTAGTCGGGACAGGAACAACTATGGCTACACCTTC.

The CDR3 spells CAGRSGTGDEKLFF. CDR3 coding DNA: TGTGCCGGCCGTTCCGGGACAGGGGATGAAAAACTGTTTTTT. The gene calls are TRBV6-5 and TRBJ1-4; 10 bases fit TRBD1. CDR3 length equals 14 residues. V gave up 11 bases and J gave up 6 bases; unmatched junction bases: 9. In germline, CDR1 is MNHEY, CDR2 SVGAGI.

Here the CDR3 reads CASSESAGAKNIQYF. The CDR3, as DNA: TGCGCCAGCAGTGAGTCCGCCGGAGCCAAAAACATTCAGTACTTC. The rearrangement links TRBV10-2 to TRBJ2-4; D unclear. The CDR3 spans 15 residues. The V end lost 0 bases, the J end lost 0 bases, and 6 bases lay between the germline ends. Germline V lookup: CDR1 WSHSY, CDR2 SAAADI.

This chain joins TRBV24-1 and TRBJ2-7, with D uncertain. The CDR3 extends over 14 amino acids. Germline lookup yields CDR1 KGHDR and CDR2 SFDVKD. Trimming took 1 base from V and 2 from J, leaving 8 bases between them. CDR3 in amino acids: CATSDFRVPYEQYF. CDR3 nucleotide sequence: TGTGCCACCAGTGATTTTCGGGTCCCCTACGAGCAGTACTTC.

The chain is built from TRBV30 and TRBJ2-3; 7 nucleotides align to TRBD1. This CDR3 has 16 residues. Germline CDR1 reads GTSNPN; CDR2 reads SVGIG (reference sequence). V was clipped by 2 bases and J by 5 bases; unmatched bases: 13. The CDR3, as DNA: TGTGCCTGGAGTTCGATCTTGAAGGGGGCGATAGATACGCAGTATTTT. Translating it yields CAWSSILKGAIDTQYF.

V usage is TRBV18 and J usage is TRBJ2-3, with D perhaps matching TRBD1 (5 bases). Per the germline V gene, CDR1 is KGHSH and CDR2 is LQKENI. V lost 0 bases, J lost 3 bases, and 13 bases lay in between. This CDR3 is 16 amino acids long. The DNA for the CDR3 is TGTGCCAGCTCACCACCCAGGGTTTGCAGTACAGATACGCAGTATTTT. Protein product: CASSPPRVCSTDTQYF.